The 32 T cell receptor beta chains below were found in one sample sequenced in a study of regulatory T cells in long-lasting Graves disease. The time point here: newly diagnosed GD, antithyroid drugs for less than 3 months. Extracted RNA from PBMCs served as the source of the TCR library. Arm-PCR of CDR3 regions and iRepertoire HTBI primers were used to build TCR beta libraries. MiXCR was run by TCRdb on the multiplex PCR reads, yielding one entry per CDR3 protein. The sample holds 400,000 to 500,000 distinct CDR3 sequences; under 15% are singletons and the top ten take 16%. Separately, the same data were catalogued under a study of T cells in Graves' hyperthyroidism and ophthalmopathy.

This sample comprised peripheral blood mononuclear cells (PBMCs), obtained at new diagnosis, from a patient treated with antithyroid drugs. Source of these receptors: a young woman with Graves disease.

This sequence joins TRBV12-3 or TRBV12-4 and TRBJ1-2; D is possibly TRBD1 (6 bases). The CDR3 length is 17 residues. V was shortened by 4 bases and J by 4 bases, with 22 bases between the two germline ends. DNA of the CDR3: TGTGCCAGCAGTTCCCACATCATCGGACAGTCTTCCTATGGCTACACCTTC. Its protein product is CASSSHIIGQSSYGYTF.

This clonotype was observed a few times. The CDR3 end shows no conserved phenylalanine or tryptophan, and so a read error is likely. This rearrangement joins TRBV20-1 to TRBJ1-2; D is perhaps TRBD1 (5 bases). This CDR3 has 13 amino acids. Germline lookup yields CDR1 DFQATT and CDR2 SNEGSKA (reference sequence). Here the CDR3 reads CSAWGRWIYSYTL. CDR3 nucleotide sequence: TGCAGTGCATGGGGACGGTGGATCTATAGCTACACCCTC.

Only a few counts were recorded for this clonotype. V gene TRBV5-4 combines with J gene TRBJ2-1, with TRBD2 matching 9 bases. The germline CDR1 and CDR2 sequences are SGHNT and YYREEE (reference sequence). CDR3 length: 18 amino acids. J lost 1 base, V lost 1 base, and 9 bases had no gene match. CDR3 protein: CASSLSGGRALSYNEQFF. The CDR3 DNA sequence: TGTGCCAGCAGCTTGTCGGGCGGGAGGGCCCTTTCCTACAATGAGCAGTTCTTC.

This clonotype showed up just a few times. With a much larger clone just one base away, this may be a read error. The chain joins TRBV11-2 to TRBJ2-1, with D hard to call. The CDR3 runs to 12 residues. Germline CDR1 is SGHAT and CDR2 is FQNNGV. CDR3 residues: CASSLHLNGQFF. The CDR3 bases are TGTGCCAGCAGCTTACACCTCAATGGGCAGTTCTTC.

This clonotype was found many times. The rearrangement links TRBV24-1 to TRBJ1-2; 10 nucleotides match TRBD1. This CDR3 is 13 amino acids long. Germline values: CDR1 KGHDR, CDR2 SFDVKD. J gave up 8 bases and V 5 bases, and 4 bases lay outside the gene matches. CDR3 residues: CATSVGTGEGYTF. The CDR3 nucleotides are TGTGCCACCAGTGTTGGGACAGGGGAAGGCTACACCTTC.

The chain joins TRBV4-1 to TRBJ2-7; TRBD2 might be the D (7 bases). V lost 1 base and J 0 bases, leaving 19 bases between the germline ends. Germline loops: CDR1 MGHRA, CDR2 YSYEKL. CDR3 length: 18 amino acids. The CDR3 DNA sequence: TGCGCCAGCAGCCAAGGGACAGCCCGGACTAGACACTCCTACGAGCAGTACTTC. Translated, it gives CASSQGTARTRHSYEQYF.

Only one count was recorded for this clonotype. Because the CDR3's place on the DNA is in doubt, the DNA is left out and the CDR3 is given as listed by TCRdb. This sequence joins TRBV6-1 and TRBJ2-3; no check of the table's D call, TRBD1, against the DNA was made. Inclusive of both ends, the CDR3 amounts to 21 amino acids. CDR1 MNHNS and CDR2 SASEGT come from the germline V gene. CDR3 sequence: CASSFYICSASPPRVTDTQYF.

This clonotype has a count of ten or more. This sequence joins TRBV30 and TRBJ2-4, with D perhaps TRBD1 (5 bases). CDR1 is GTSNPN and CDR2 is SVGIG in the germline V gene (reference sequence). CDR3 length equals 16 residues. Trimming pared 1 base from V and 2 bases from J, leaving 15 bases between. The CDR3 sequence: CAWSAGRRRTKNIQYF. Here the CDR3 DNA reads TGTGCCTGGAGTGCAGGGCGGCGTCGGACCAAAAACATTCAGTACTTC.

Ten or more counts support this clonotype. The chain joins TRBV28 to TRBJ1-4; D ambiguous. Germline values: CDR1 MDHEN, CDR2 SYDVKM. There are 15 residues in the CDR3. The V gene lost 4 bases and the J gene lost 5 bases, with 14 bases spanning the gap. In nucleotides, the CDR3 is TGTGCCAGCAGTTGGTCCGGTACGGAGAATGAAAAACTGTTTTTT. Protein product: CASSWSGTENEKLFF.

This clonotype has just a few counts. J is TRBJ2-7 and V is TRBV11-2; D is uncertain. Trimming shortened V by 8 bases and J by 2 bases, and 10 bases separated the two germline ends. The germline V gene encodes CDR1 SGHAT and CDR2 FQNNGV. The CDR3 length is 12 residues. The CDR3 bases are TGTGCCAGCCTTAGATTCCCCTACGAGCAGTACTTC. This gives the protein CASLRFPYEQYF.

The chain employs TRBV30 and TRBJ1-1, with 7 bases fitting TRBD1. Germline loops: CDR1 GTSNPN, CDR2 SVGIG (reference sequence). Trimming at V came to 4 bases and at J to 6 bases, leaving 11 bases not matched to a gene. The CDR3 length is 14 residues. The CDR3 bases are TGTGCCTGGACTCCCGGACAGGCGCGCCCTGAAGCTTTCTTT. It codes for CAWTPGQARPEAFF.

This clonotype was recorded at least ten times. The V gene is TRBV7-3, the J gene TRBJ2-1; D call uncertain. V was shortened by 5 bases and J by 3 bases, with 14 bases between the two germline ends. CDR1 is SGHTA and CDR2 is FQGTGA in the germline V gene. The CDR3 totals 15 residues. The CDR3 DNA follows: TGTGCCAGCAGCCCAACGGTCGGCAGCTACAATGAGCAGTTCTTC. The encoded protein is CASSPTVGSYNEQFF.

This clonotype was counted many times. The rearrangement links TRBV20-1 to TRBJ2-3; D remains ambiguous. The length of the CDR3 is 14 residues. The V gene's germline CDR1 is DFQATT and CDR2 SNEGSKA (reference sequence). V was shortened by 3 bases and J by 2 bases, with 12 bases between the two germline ends. The CDR3 loop is CSASRQTHTDTQYF. CDR3 sequence (DNA): TGCAGTGCTAGCAGGCAGACCCACACAGATACGCAGTATTTT.

The gene calls are TRBV5-5 and TRBJ2-3, with 11 bases matching TRBD2. The CDR3 length is 16 residues. V shed 3 bases, J shed 1 base, and the junction held 4 bases outside the gene matches. Germline lookup yields CDR1 SGHKS and CDR2 YYEKEE (reference sequence). CDR3 in amino acids: CASSSQLAGGTDTQYF. The CDR3 DNA sequence: TGTGCCAGCAGCTCTCAACTAGCGGGAGGCACAGATACGCAGTATTTT.

The V call is TRBV12-3 or TRBV12-4, the J call TRBJ2-3; D is perhaps TRBD1 or TRBD2 (5 bases each). V was trimmed by 6 bases and J by 8 bases, leaving 15 bases between them. The CDR3 runs to 13 residues. DNA for the CDR3: TGTGCCAGCAGCATCGGGGCTCGAGGTACGCAGTATTTT. This gives the protein CASSIGARGTQYF.

This clonotype was seen a few times. This chain connects TRBV24-1 to TRBJ2-2; 7 nucleotides align to TRBD1. V lost 2 bases and J lost 1; bases outside the gene matches: 3. This CDR3 contains 16 residues. Germline V gene data show CDR1 as KGHDR and CDR2 as SFDVKD. The CDR3: CATSDSTGVNTGELFF. CDR3 DNA sequence: TGTGCCACCAGTGATTCCACAGGGGTGAACACCGGGGAGCTGTTTTTT.

In this sample, this clonotype turned up many times. The gene calls are TRBV24-1 and TRBJ2-1, with D unresolved. The CDR3 contains 13 residues. Germline V CDR1 and CDR2: KGHDR, SFDVKD. V was pared by 3 bases and J by 10 bases, with 12 bases between. The CDR3 DNA follows: TGTGCCACCAGTGATCCCCTGTATCACGAGCAGTTCTTC. Residues: CATSDPLYHEQFF.

The chain is built from TRBV27 and TRBJ2-1; 8 bases align to TRBD2. The CDR3 totals 14 residues. V dropped 1 base and J dropped 5; count of bases not matched to a gene: 1. The V gene's germline CDR1 is MNHEY and CDR2 SMNVEV (reference sequence). CDR3 residues: CASSLWREDNEQFF. Written as DNA, the CDR3 is TGTGCCAGCAGTTTATGGCGGGAGGACAATGAGCAGTTCTTC.

Comments on this clonotype: Being one base from a much bigger clone, this may be a read error. V is TRBV3-1 and J is TRBJ2-5; D is uncertain. Germline CDR1 and CDR2: LGHDT and YNNKEL (reference sequence). The CDR3 length is 12 residues. CDR3 coding DNA: TGTGCCGGCAGCCAATCGGAAGAGACCCAGTACTTC. Translated: CAGSQSEETQYF.

This rearrangement joins TRBV4-1 to TRBJ2-2; D is possibly TRBD1 (6 bases). The length of the CDR3 is 16 residues. The ends were cut back, 0 bases at V and 5 bases at J, with 13 bases in the middle. CDR1 and CDR2 (germline): MGHRA, YSYEKL. This CDR3 reads CASSQEGTGRTGELFF. As DNA, the CDR3 is TGCGCCAGCAGCCAAGAGGGAACAGGGCGGACCGGGGAGCTGTTTTTT.

The table lists this clonotype with many counts. The chain uses TRBV5-6 and TRBJ1-1; 9 bases fit TRBD1. Germline loops: CDR1 SGHDT, CDR2 YYEEEE. Germline trimming cut 4 bases from V and 2 bases from J; bases unmatched to any gene: 6. The CDR3 totals 15 residues. CDR3 bases: TGTGCCAGCAGCGCGGGACAGGGCGATAACACTGAAGCTTTCTTT. Translating gives CASSAGQGDNTEAFF.

At least ten counts were recorded for this clonotype. The chain has TRBV11-1 and TRBJ2-5, with D perhaps matching TRBD2 (5 bases). This CDR3 contains 13 residues. Between the trimmed V and J ends, which lost 2 bases and 4 bases, there was a span of 8 bases. Germline-derived CDR1 and CDR2 are SGHAT and FQDESV (reference sequence). This CDR3 reads CASSLFGGETQYF. In DNA, the CDR3 is TGTGCCAGCAGCTTATTTGGAGGAGAGACCCAGTACTTC.

The rearrangement joins TRBV10-1 to TRBJ2-3, with D perhaps TRBD1 or TRBD2 (5 bases each). Trimming shortened V by 7 bases and J by 6 bases, and 11 bases separated the two germline ends. This CDR3 contains 12 residues. Germline loops: CDR1 WNHNN, CDR2 SYGVQD (reference sequence). The CDR3 sequence is CASTGAGDTQYF. The CDR3 DNA is TGCGCCAGCACCGGGGCCGGGGATACGCAGTATTTT.

This chain links TRBV9 with TRBJ2-1; 7 bases are shared with TRBD2. Germline CDR1 reads SGDLS; CDR2 reads YYNGEE. CDR3 length: 16 residues. Trimming at V came to 4 bases and at J to 5 bases, leaving 12 bases not matched to a gene. CDR3 sequence (DNA): TGTGCCAGCAGCCCTCGTAGCGGGTATGGTGACAATGAGCAGTTCTTC. This encodes CASSPRSGYGDNEQFF.

This clonotype has more than one count but fewer than ten. The genes are TRBV20-1 and TRBJ2-7; 11 positions match TRBD2. V dropped 1 base and J dropped 4; count of bases not matched to a gene: 12. This CDR3 contains 17 residues. Germline values: CDR1 DFQATT, CDR2 SNEGSKA (reference sequence). CDR3 loop: CSARGSTSGMSLYEQYF. The CDR3 region has the DNA TGCAGTGCTAGAGGTTCGACTAGCGGGATGAGTCTTTACGAGCAGTACTTC.

This clonotype was seen at least ten times. The chain carries TRBV28 and TRBJ2-7; D gene ambiguous. With 4 bases removed from V and 0 bases from J, the gap between germline ends came to 13 bases. The CDR3 is made up of 15 amino acids. The germline V gene encodes CDR1 MDHEN and CDR2 SYDVKM. CDR3 residues: CASSSPARISYEQYF. CDR3 DNA sequence: TGTGCCAGCAGTTCCCCGGCCAGGATCTCCTACGAGCAGTACTTC.

The chain has TRBV30 and TRBJ1-3; D is unclear. Germline-derived CDR1 and CDR2 are GTSNPN and SVGIG (reference sequence). The CDR3 is made up of 12 amino acids. V was cut by 7 bases and J by 4 bases, with 11 bases left in between. The CDR3 sequence is CASTHWGNTIYF. The CDR3 DNA reads as TGTGCCTCCACGCACTGGGGAAACACCATATATTTT.

This clonotype turned up a few times. The genes are TRBV18 and TRBJ1-1; the D gene is possibly TRBD1 (5 bases). This CDR3 is built from 19 residues. The germline V gene encodes CDR1 KGHSH and CDR2 LQKENI. The germline V and J ends were trimmed by 4 bases and 4 bases, with 28 bases remaining between them. CDR3 DNA: TGTGCCAGCTCACTCTTCGGACCCTGGAGAGAGGGGTCTAGCACTGAAGCTTTCTTT. As protein: CASSLFGPWREGSSTEAFF.

This clonotype came up many times. The V call is TRBV6-1, the J call TRBJ1-2; tentatively, D is TRBD1 (6 bases). The CDR3 has 13 residues. V was trimmed by 3 bases and J by 4 bases, leaving 9 bases between them. Germline V gene lookup returns CDR1 MNHNS and CDR2 SASEGT. Here the CDR3 reads CASSEGHVYGYTF. The CDR3 DNA follows: TGTGCCAGCAGTGAGGGACACGTCTATGGCTACACCTTC.

There are many counts of this clonotype. The gene calls are TRBV6-1 and TRBJ2-5; 10 positions match TRBD1. The germline CDR1 and CDR2 sequences are MNHNS and SASEGT. The CDR3 sequence is 15 residues long. V dropped 11 bases and J dropped 2; count of bases not matched to a gene: 11. CDR3: CAGKHMGQGQETQYF. The DNA of the CDR3 is TGTGCCGGAAAGCACATGGGACAGGGGCAAGAGACCCAGTACTTC.

This chain connects TRBV15 to TRBJ2-7, with 7 positions matching TRBD1. The CDR3 is 15 residues long. Losses at the gene ends were 3 bases for V and 0 bases for J; bases not matched to a gene: 5. Looked up from germline, CDR1 is LNHNV and CDR2 is YYDKDF (reference sequence). The CDR3 DNA reads TGTGCCACCAGCAGTAAGGACAGGAGCTCCTACGAGCAGTACTTC. Translating gives CATSSKDRSSYEQYF. The full variable domain, its missing parts supplied by reference TRBV15 and TRBJ2-7, is DAMVIQNPRYQVTQFGKPVTLSCSQTLNHNVMYWYQQKSSQAPKLLFHYYDKDFNNEADTPDNFQSRRPNTSFCFLDIRSPGLGDTAMYLCATSSKDRSSYEQYFGPGTRLTVT.

The table lists this clonotype with many counts. The chain has TRBV7-8 and TRBJ2-7; unclear D gene. CDR3 length: 12 residues. Per germline, CDR1 SGHVS and CDR2 FQNEAQ. Trimming stripped 6 bases from V and 2 bases from J, with 8 bases between. CDR3 DNA: TGTGCCAGCAGTTCATTACCCTACGAGCAGTACTTC. Translating gives CASSSLPYEQYF.